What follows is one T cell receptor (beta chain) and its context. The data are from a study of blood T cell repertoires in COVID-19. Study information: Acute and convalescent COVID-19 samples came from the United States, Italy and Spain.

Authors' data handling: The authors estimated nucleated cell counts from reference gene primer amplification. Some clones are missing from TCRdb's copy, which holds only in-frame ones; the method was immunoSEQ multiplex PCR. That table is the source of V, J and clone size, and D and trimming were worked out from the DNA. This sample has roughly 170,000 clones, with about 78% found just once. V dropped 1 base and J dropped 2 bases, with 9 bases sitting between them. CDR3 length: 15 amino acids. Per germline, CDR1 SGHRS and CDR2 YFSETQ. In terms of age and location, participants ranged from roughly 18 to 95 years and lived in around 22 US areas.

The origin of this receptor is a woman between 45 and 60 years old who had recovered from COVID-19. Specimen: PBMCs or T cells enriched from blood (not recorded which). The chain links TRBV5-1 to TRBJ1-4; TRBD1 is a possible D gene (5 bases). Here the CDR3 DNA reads TGCGCCAGCAGCTTGCAACCAGGGACTAATGAAAAACTGTTTTTT. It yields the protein CASSLQPGTNEKLFF.